The source of this T cell receptor (beta chain) is a study of blood T cell repertoires in COVID-19. About the research overall: Acute and convalescent COVID-19 specimens originated in the United States, Italy and Spain.

This CDR3 region has 15 residues. Trimming cost V 1 base and J 0 bases, with 9 bases left between them. CDR1 is MDHEN, CDR2 SYDVKM, per germline. Per the original methods: Nucleated cell number was recorded as an estimate derived from reference gene primer amplification. The repertoire was sequenced with immunoSEQ multiplex PCR; TCRdb's copy has only in-frame clones and lacks some. The V and J calls and clone size come from that table; D and trimming were worked out from the DNA. Among 200,000 to 300,000 clones listed, roughly 86% were seen once. Participants reported their clinical history, and cohort assignment relied on those reports. Recovered participants had two consecutive negative NP/OP PCR tests, healthcare professional clearance, or symptom resolution. Only one count was recorded for this clone.

The sample comprised PBMCs or T cells enriched from blood (not recorded which). The TCR was taken from a woman between 18 and 29 years old who had recovered from COVID-19. This chain connects TRBV28 to TRBJ1-2; D unresolved. CDR3 DNA: TGTGCCAGCAGTTTATCGGTAGTAACTAACTATGGCTACACCTTC. Protein product: CASSLSVVTNYGYTF.